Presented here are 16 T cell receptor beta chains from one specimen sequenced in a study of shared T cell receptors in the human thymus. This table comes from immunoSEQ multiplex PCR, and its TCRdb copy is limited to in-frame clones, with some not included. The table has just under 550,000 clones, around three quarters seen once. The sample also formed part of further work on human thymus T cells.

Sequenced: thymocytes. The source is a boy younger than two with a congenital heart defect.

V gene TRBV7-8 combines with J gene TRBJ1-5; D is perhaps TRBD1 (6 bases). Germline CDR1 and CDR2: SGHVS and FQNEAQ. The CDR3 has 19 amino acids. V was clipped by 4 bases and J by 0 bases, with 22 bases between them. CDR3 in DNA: TGTGCCAGCAGCTCGAGGGGGAGAGTACAGGACGATAGCAATCAGCCCCAGCATTTT. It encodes CASSSRGRVQDDSNQPQHF. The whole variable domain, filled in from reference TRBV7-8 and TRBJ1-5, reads GAGVSQSPRYKVAKRGQDVALRCDPISGHVSLFWYQQALGQGPEFLTYFQNEAQLDKSGLPSDRFFAERPEGSVSTLKIQRTQQEDSAVYLCASSSRGRVQDDSNQPQHFGDGTRLSIL.

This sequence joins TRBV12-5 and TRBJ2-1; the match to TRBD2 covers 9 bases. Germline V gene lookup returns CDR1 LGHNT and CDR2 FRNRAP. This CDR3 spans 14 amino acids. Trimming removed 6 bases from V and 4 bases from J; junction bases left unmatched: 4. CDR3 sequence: CASGTSGSYNEQFF. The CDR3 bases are TGTGCTAGTGGGACTAGCGGCTCATACAATGAGCAGTTCTTC.

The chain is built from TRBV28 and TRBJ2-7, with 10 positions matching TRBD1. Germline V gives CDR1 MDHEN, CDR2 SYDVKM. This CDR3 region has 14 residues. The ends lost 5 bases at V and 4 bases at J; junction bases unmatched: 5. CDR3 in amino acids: CASSPRTGGYEQYF. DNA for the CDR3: TGTGCCAGCAGTCCCCGGACAGGGGGTTACGAGCAGTACTTC.

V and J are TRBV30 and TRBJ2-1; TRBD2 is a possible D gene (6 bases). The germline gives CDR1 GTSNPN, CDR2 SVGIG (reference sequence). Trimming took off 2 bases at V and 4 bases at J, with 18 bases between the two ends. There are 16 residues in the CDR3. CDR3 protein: CAWSLPEERAYNEQFF. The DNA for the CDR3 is TGTGCCTGGAGTCTGCCAGAGGAGCGGGCTTACAATGAGCAGTTCTTC.

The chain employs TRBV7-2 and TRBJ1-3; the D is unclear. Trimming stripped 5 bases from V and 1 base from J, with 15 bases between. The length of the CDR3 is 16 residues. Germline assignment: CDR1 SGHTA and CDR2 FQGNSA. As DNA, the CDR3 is TGTGCCAGCAGCGCATATTCCAGGAGGTCTGGAAACACCATATATTTT. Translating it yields CASSAYSRRSGNTIYF.

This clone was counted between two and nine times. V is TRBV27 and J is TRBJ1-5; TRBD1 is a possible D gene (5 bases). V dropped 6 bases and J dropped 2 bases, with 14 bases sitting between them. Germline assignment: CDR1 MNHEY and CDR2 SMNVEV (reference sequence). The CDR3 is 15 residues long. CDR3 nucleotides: TGTGCCAGCAGATTACACGGGGGTGGCAATCAGCCCCAGCATTTT. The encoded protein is CASRLHGGGNQPQHF.

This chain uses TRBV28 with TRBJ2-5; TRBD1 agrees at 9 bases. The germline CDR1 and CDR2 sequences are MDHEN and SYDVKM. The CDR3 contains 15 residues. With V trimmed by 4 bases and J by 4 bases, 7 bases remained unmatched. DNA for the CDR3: TGTGCCAGCAGTTGGGGACAGGGCCCCGGAGAGACCCAGTACTTC. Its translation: CASSWGQGPGETQYF.

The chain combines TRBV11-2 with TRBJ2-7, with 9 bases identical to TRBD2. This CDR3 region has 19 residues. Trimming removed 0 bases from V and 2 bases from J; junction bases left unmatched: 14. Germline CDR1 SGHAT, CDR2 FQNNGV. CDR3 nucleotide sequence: TGTGCCAGCAGCTTAGACAGGGCACGGACTAGCGTGTTCACCTACGAGCAGTACTTC. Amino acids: CASSLDRARTSVFTYEQYF.

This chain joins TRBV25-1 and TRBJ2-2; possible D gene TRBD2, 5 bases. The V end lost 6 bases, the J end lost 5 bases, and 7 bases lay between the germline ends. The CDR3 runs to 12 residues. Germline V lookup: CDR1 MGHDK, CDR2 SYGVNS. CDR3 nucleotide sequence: TGTGCCAGCAGGACTAAAACCGGGGAGCTGTTTTTT. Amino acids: CASRTKTGELFF.

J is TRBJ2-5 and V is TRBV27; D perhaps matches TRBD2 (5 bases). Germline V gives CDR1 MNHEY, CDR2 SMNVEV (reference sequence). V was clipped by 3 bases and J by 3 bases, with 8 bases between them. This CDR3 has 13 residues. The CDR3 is CASSFQRKETQYF. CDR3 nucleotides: TGTGCCAGCAGTTTCCAGCGGAAAGAGACCCAGTACTTC.

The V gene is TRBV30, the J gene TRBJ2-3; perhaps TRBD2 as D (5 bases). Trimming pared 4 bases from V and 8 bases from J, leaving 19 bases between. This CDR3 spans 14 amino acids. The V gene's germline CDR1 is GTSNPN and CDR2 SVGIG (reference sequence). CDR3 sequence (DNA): TGTGCCTGGATAAACCCAGTGGGAGTAGCTACGCAGTATTTT. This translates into CAWINPVGVATQYF.

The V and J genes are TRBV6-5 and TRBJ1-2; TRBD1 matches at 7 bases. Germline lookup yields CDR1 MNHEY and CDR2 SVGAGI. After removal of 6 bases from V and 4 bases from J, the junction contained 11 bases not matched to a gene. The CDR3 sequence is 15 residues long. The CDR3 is CASRTPTGAGYGYTF. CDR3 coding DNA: TGTGCCAGCAGGACTCCCACAGGGGCAGGCTATGGCTACACCTTC.

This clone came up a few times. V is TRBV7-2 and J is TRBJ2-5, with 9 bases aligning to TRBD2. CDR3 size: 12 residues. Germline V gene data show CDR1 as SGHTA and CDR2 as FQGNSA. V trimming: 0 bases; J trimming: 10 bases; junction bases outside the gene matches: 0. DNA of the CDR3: TGTGCCAGCAGCTTAGCGCGGGGGGGCCAGTACTTC. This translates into CASSLARGGQYF.

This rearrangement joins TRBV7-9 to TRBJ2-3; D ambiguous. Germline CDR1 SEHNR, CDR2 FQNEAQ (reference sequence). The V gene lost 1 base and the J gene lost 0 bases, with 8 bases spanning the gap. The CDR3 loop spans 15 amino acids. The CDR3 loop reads CASSLGVISTDTQYF. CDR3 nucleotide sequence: TGTGCCAGCAGCTTAGGAGTGATTAGCACAGATACGCAGTATTTT.

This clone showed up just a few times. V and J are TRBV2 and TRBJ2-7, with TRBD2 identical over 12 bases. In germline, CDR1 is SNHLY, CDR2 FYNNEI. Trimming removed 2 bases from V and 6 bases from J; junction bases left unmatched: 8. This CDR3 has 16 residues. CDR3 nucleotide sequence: TGTGCCAGCAGTGAACCACCGGGACTAGCGGGCCGCGAGCAGTACTTC. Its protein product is CASSEPPGLAGREQYF.

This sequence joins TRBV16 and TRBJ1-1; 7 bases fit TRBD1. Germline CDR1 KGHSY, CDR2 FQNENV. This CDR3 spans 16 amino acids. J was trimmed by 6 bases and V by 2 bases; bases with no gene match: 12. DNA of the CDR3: TGTGCCAGCAGCCAACGGGACAGTTCTCCAAACGCTGAAGCTTTCTTT. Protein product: CASSQRDSSPNAEAFF. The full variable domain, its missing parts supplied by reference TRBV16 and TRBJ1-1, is GEEVAQTPKHLVRGEGQKAKLYCAPIKGHSYVFWYQQVLKNEFKFLISFQNENVFDETGMPKERFSAKCLPNSPCSLEIQATKLEDSAVYFCASSQRDSSPNAEAFFGQGTRLTVV.